The 20 T cell receptor beta chains in this list originate from one sample, sequenced in a study of blood T cell repertoires in COVID-19. The table came from immunoSEQ multiplex PCR; TCRdb's copy has only in-frame clones and leaves some out. The table lists some 180,000 clones, approximately 90% of them singletons. The sequenced sample consisted of peripheral blood. These TCRs come from a man aged 18 to 35 with COVID-19, enrolled during active disease.

The chain is built from TRBV4-1 and TRBJ1-2; D call uncertain. Trimming took off 2 bases at V and 6 bases at J, with 4 bases between the two ends. Germline V gene sequence: CDR1 MGHRA, CDR2 YSYEKL. This CDR3 comprises 11 residues. The CDR3 sequence: CASSQQNGYTF. The CDR3 nucleotides are TGCGCCAGCAGCCAACAGAATGGCTACACCTTC.

CDR3 nucleotide sequence: TGCGCCAGCAGTGAAGACAGTACCTCTGGAAACACCATATATTTT. Protein product: CASSEDSTSGNTIYF. The chain links TRBV10-1 to TRBJ1-3; tentatively, D is TRBD1 (5 bases). The CDR3 length is 15 residues. Looked up from germline, CDR1 is WNHNN and CDR2 is SYGVQD (reference sequence). V lost 3 bases and J lost 0, with 9 bases in between.

The chain couples TRBV5-4 to TRBJ1-1; D ambiguous. The CDR3 loop spans 16 amino acids. Trimming removed 6 bases at V and 5 bases at J, with 23 bases between. CDR1 and CDR2 from the germline V gene are SGHNT and YYREEE (reference sequence). As DNA, the CDR3 is TGTGCCAGCACCGGATTTCCAGAGGGCAGGAGTACTGAAGCTTTCTTT. This sequence encodes CASTGFPEGRSTEAFF.

CDR3 sequence reads: CAWTAGGAWGANVLTF. The CDR3 bases are TGTGCCTGGACAGCAGGGGGCGCGTGGGGGGCCAACGTCCTGACTTTC. This sequence joins TRBV30 and TRBJ2-6, with 8 nucleotides matching TRBD1. CDR1 and CDR2 (germline): GTSNPN, SVGIG (reference sequence). This CDR3 comprises 16 residues. Trimming cost V 4 bases and J 4 bases; bases outside gene matches: 9.

V is TRBV30 and J is TRBJ2-1, with 11 bases aligning to TRBD2. Germline CDR1 GTSNPN, CDR2 SVGIG (reference sequence). The CDR3 length is 17 residues. Trimming removed 1 base from V and 7 bases from J; junction bases left unmatched: 12. DNA for the CDR3: TGTGCCTGGAGTGCACGACTCGGGACTAGCGGTAGAAATGAGCAGTTCTTC. Translating gives CAWSARLGTSGRNEQFF.

The chain has TRBV29-1 and TRBJ2-2; 7 bases are shared with TRBD1. Trimming cost V 6 bases and J 3 bases; bases outside gene matches: 4. The CDR3 extends over 13 amino acids. Germline V gene lookup returns CDR1 SQVTM and CDR2 ANQGSEA. Here the CDR3 DNA reads TGCAGCGTATTCGACAGGGACACCGGGGAGCTGTTTTTT. As protein: CSVFDRDTGELFF.

The gene calls are TRBV9 and TRBJ1-2; 8 bases are a match to TRBD1. The germline V gene has CDR1 SGDLS and CDR2 YYNGEE. CDR3 length: 15 residues. V lost 0 bases and J lost 2; bases outside the gene matches: 3. In nucleotides, the CDR3 is TGTGCCAGCAGCGTAGGGACAGGGCTAAACTATGGCTACACCTTC. This sequence encodes CASSVGTGLNYGYTF.

This clone appeared once. Other DNA sequences in this sample translate to the same CDR3. The chain carries TRBV3-1 (or the pseudogene TRBV3-2) and TRBJ2-7, with a possible D match to TRBD2 (5 bases). The V end was cut by 1 base, the J end by 1 base, with 8 bases between. This CDR3 contains 14 residues. The V gene's germline CDR1 is LGHDT and CDR2 YNNKEL (reference sequence). In nucleotides, the CDR3 is TGTGCCAGCAGCCAAGGATTAGCGTCCTACGAGCAGTACTTC. It encodes CASSQGLASYEQYF.

This clone was recorded only once. The chain is built from TRBV11-2 and TRBJ2-7; 9 nucleotides align to TRBD2. Germline loops: CDR1 SGHAT, CDR2 FQNNGV. This CDR3 is built from 14 residues. V shed 5 bases, J shed 4 bases, and the junction held 6 bases outside the gene matches. This CDR3 is CASSDLAGAYEQYF. The CDR3 nucleotides are TGTGCCAGCAGCGACTTAGCGGGAGCATACGAGCAGTACTTC.

This clone has a handful of counts. The chain couples TRBV6-5 to TRBJ1-2, with 11 bases fitting TRBD1. Germline values: CDR1 MNHEY, CDR2 SVGAGI. With V trimmed by 6 bases and J by 3 bases, 3 bases remained unmatched. This CDR3 is built from 14 residues. CDR3 nucleotide sequence: TGTGCCAGCAGGAGGACAGGGGGCGACTATGGCTACACCTTC. Encoded protein: CASRRTGGDYGYTF.

The chain uses TRBV7-9 and TRBJ2-1; 11 positions agree with TRBD1. Per germline, CDR1 SEHNR and CDR2 FQNEAQ (reference sequence). The CDR3 length is 18 residues. V was pared by 1 base and J by 0 bases, with 5 bases of the junction left unmatched. The chain's CDR3 is CASSLVSGTGGSYNEQFF. The CDR3 bases are TGTGCCAGCAGCTTAGTGTCAGGGACAGGGGGCTCCTACAATGAGCAGTTCTTC.

V and J are TRBV6-1 and TRBJ2-7; 8 bases are a match to TRBD1. CDR1 is MNHNS, CDR2 SASEGT, per germline. J gave up 5 bases and V 3 bases, and 6 bases lay outside the gene matches. This CDR3 spans 14 amino acids. CDR3 coding DNA: TGTGCCAGCAGTGAGACAGGGGTTCCGAACGAGCAGTACTTC. Protein product: CASSETGVPNEQYF.

The genes are TRBV11-3 and TRBJ2-7; TRBD1 matches at 8 bases. The CDR3 has 15 residues. Germline CDR1 SGHNT, CDR2 YENEEA. The trim removed 5 bases at V and 3 bases at J, leaving 9 bases unmatched. The DNA for the CDR3 is TGTGCCAGCAGCCCGACAGGGGCCAACGACTACGAGCAGTACTTC. It translates to CASSPTGANDYEQYF.

V usage is TRBV7-2 and J usage is TRBJ1-2, with D possibly matching TRBD1 (5 bases). V dropped 10 bases and J dropped 8 bases, with 20 bases sitting between them. Germline CDR1 reads SGHTA; CDR2 reads FQGNSA. The CDR3 is made up of 13 amino acids. The CDR3 DNA follows: TGTGCCACGGGTGGGGGAGGGCACTTCGGCTACACCTTC. Translation gives CATGGGGHFGYTF.

The chain links TRBV2 to TRBJ2-5; TRBD2 agrees at 15 bases. After removal of 6 bases from V and 6 bases from J, the junction contained 5 bases not matched to a gene. The V gene's germline CDR1 is SNHLY and CDR2 FYNNEI. The CDR3 is 15 amino acids. The CDR3 region is CASRVGTSGGKTQYF. The CDR3 DNA is TGTGCCAGCAGGGTAGGGACTAGCGGGGGGAAGACCCAGTACTTC.

The rearrangement joins TRBV7-8 to TRBJ1-1; a weak D match, TRBD1 (5 bases). The germline gives CDR1 SGHVS, CDR2 FQNEAQ. There are 16 residues in the CDR3. V was clipped by 5 bases and J by 0 bases, with 16 bases between them. Here the CDR3 DNA reads TGTGCCAGCAGCGCGTCCCGACAGTTGATGAACACTGAAGCTTTCTTT. It translates to CASSASRQLMNTEAFF.

CDR3 loop: CASRGLEQYF. CDR3 nucleotides: TGTGCCAGCAGGGGGCTCGAGCAGTACTTC. The chain recombines TRBV2 with TRBJ2-7, with a tentative D call TRBD1 (5 bases). V was pared by 6 bases and J by 6 bases, with 6 bases between. CDR3 length equals 10 residues. Germline CDR1 and CDR2: SNHLY and FYNNEI.

This chain links TRBV19 with TRBJ1-4, with D possibly matching TRBD1 (6 bases). Germline CDR1 and CDR2: LNHDA and SQIVND (reference sequence). The CDR3 extends over 15 amino acids. With 6 bases removed from V and 4 bases from J, the gap between germline ends came to 15 bases. CDR3 nucleotide sequence: TGTGCCAGTAGCCATCCGACAGGAGATAATGAAAAACTGTTTTTT. This encodes CASSHPTGDNEKLFF.

The rearrangement uses TRBV19 and TRBJ2-3; D unresolved. Deletions cut 1 base from V and 1 base from J, with 12 bases between. The CDR3 is 16 amino acids. The germline V gene encodes CDR1 LNHDA and CDR2 SQIVND (reference sequence). CDR3 protein: CASSIGPRYRTDTQYF. DNA of the CDR3: TGTGCCAGTAGTATAGGCCCCCGGTACCGCACAGATACGCAGTATTTT.

This rearrangement joins TRBV29-1 to TRBJ1-1; 7 bases match TRBD1. The CDR3 runs to 15 residues. Germline CDR1 SQVTM, CDR2 ANQGSEA. J was trimmed by 3 bases and V by 4 bases; bases with no gene match: 11. CDR3 nucleotide sequence: TGCAGCGTTGTGGACCCGGGACAGTCGGACACTGAAGCTTTCTTT. Protein sequence: CSVVDPGQSDTEAFF.